The rows below give T cell receptor beta chains drawn from one sample of a study of blood T cell repertoires in COVID-19. The table came from immunoSEQ multiplex PCR; TCRdb's copy has only in-frame clones and leaves some out. The sample yields approximately 40,000 clones, roughly four fifths seen once. The sequenced material came from peripheral blood. These TCRs come from a woman aged 55-69 years with acute or convalescent COVID-19. Both conserved end residues are part of each CDR3. Each record gives: CDR3 protein, J gene, V gene.

CATSRERAAGKNIQYF | TRBJ2-4 | TRBV15
CASSLTAAGQQNSPLHF | TRBJ1-6 | TRBV28
CASSGTGEYGYTF | TRBJ1-2 | TRBV10-2
CASSLDQGNSPLHF | TRBJ1-6 | TRBV7-9
CASSLTRGRLAWQYF | TRBJ2-3 | TRBV28
CASSLGDRDAGELFF | TRBJ2-2 | TRBV7-9
CASSPGHMDSNQPQHF | TRBJ1-5 | TRBV28
CAWSSGLTEAFF | TRBJ1-1 | TRBV30
CASRRMNTEAFF | TRBJ1-1 | TRBV6-5
CASSQDPGQSLNYGYTF | TRBJ1-2 | TRBV4-2
CASSQGFGTEAFF | TRBJ1-1 | TRBV11-3
CASSRGLAGVKETQYF | TRBJ2-5 | TRBV5-8
CAWNRRTGSKNIQYF | TRBJ2-4 | TRBV30
CASSPTLSQETQYF | TRBJ2-5 | TRBV18
CATSRDKWDRGWETQYF | TRBJ2-5 | TRBV15
CASSLYTGGTEAFF | TRBJ1-1 | TRBV14
CASTTVAGFNSPLHF | TRBJ1-6 | TRBV6-6
CASSYHGTENSPLHF | TRBJ1-6 | TRBV28
CARRRQLANYGYTF | TRBJ1-2 | TRBV19
CASSPVTGINEQFF | TRBJ2-1 | TRBV6-6
CATSRAPGHMGTGEQYF | TRBJ2-7 | TRBV15
CAWSVLGAVIGTEAFF | TRBJ1-1 | TRBV30
CASSLGTGNYGYTF | TRBJ1-2 | TRBV5-1
CASSGGASGGARNEQFF | TRBJ2-1 | TRBV9
CASGTSGGAADTQYF | TRBJ2-3 | TRBV5-1
CASSYWTGGSYEQYF | TRBJ2-7 | TRBV6-5
CASSAGTNYGYTF | TRBJ1-2 | TRBV6-4
CASSQREGSWAFF | TRBJ2-1 | TRBV3-1/TRBV3-2
CASSSRLNTEAFF | TRBJ1-1 | TRBV6-5
CASGTLRNIQYF | TRBJ2-4 | TRBV6-5
CSVEDGLANTEAFF | TRBJ1-1 | TRBV29-1
CASSLVTVAFF | TRBJ1-1 | TRBV11-2